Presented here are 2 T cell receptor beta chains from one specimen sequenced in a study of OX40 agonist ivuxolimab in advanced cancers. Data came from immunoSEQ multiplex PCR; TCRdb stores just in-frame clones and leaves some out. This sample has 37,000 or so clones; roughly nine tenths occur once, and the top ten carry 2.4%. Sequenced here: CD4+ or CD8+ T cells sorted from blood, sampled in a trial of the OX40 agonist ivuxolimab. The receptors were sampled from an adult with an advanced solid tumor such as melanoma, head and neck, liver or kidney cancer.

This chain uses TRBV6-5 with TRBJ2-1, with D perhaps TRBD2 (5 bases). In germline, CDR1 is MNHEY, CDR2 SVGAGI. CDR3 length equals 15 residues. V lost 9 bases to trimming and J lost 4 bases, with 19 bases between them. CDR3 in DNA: TGTGCCAGTACGAGAGAGCGGAGTCGGTACAATGAGCAGTTCTTC. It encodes CASTRERSRYNEQFF.

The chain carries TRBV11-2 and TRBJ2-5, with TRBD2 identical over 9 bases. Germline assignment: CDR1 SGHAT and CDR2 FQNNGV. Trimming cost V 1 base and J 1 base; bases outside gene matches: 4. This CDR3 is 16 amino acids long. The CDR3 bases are TGTGCCAGCAGCTTAGGTCTGGGACTAGCCCAAGAGACCCAGTACTTC. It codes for CASSLGLGLAQETQYF.